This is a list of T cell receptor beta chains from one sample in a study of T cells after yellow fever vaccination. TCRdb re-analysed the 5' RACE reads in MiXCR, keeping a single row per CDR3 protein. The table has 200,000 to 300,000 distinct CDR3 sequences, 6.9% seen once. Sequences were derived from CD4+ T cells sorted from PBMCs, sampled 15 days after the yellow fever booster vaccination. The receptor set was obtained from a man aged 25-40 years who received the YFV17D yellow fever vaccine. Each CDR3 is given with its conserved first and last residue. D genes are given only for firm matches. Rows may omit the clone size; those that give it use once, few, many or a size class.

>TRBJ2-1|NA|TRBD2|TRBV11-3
TGTGCCAGCAGCTTAGACGGAGCGGGAGGGCTCGGTGAGCAGTTCTTC
CASSLDGAGGLGEQFF
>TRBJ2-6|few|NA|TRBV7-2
TGTGCCAGCAGCTTAGCGGTATTCTCTGGGGCCAACGTCCTGACTTTC
CASSLAVFSGANVLTF
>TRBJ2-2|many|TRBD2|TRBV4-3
TGCGCCAGCAGCCAAGAGGTTCTAGCTAGCGGGAGAATCGGGGAGCTGTTTTTT
CASSQEVLASGRIGELFF
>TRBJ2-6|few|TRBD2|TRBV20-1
TGCAGTGCCCTCGGACTAGCGGGCTCTGGGGCCAACGTCCTGACTTTC
CSALGLAGSGANVLTF
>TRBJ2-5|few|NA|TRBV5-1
TGCGCCAGCAGCCCACGACAGTCCAAAATGTGGGTCGGGACCCAGTACTTC
CASSPRQSKMWVGTQYF
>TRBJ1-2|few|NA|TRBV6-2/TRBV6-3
TGTGCCAGCTGTTATGCCCTAGGCTATGGCTACACCTTC
CASCYALGYGYTF
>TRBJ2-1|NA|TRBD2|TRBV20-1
TGCAGTGCTAAGGGAGGGGCAGCGGGAGGTCGCGGCAATGAGCAGTTCTTC
CSAKGGAAGGRGNEQFF
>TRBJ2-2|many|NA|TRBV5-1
TGCGCCAGCGGGCAGCAGAACACCGGGGAGCTGTTTTTT
CASGQQNTGELFF
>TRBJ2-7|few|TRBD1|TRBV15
TGTGCCACCAGCAGCACCGGGACAGGGAATTACGAGCAGTACTTC
CATSSTGTGNYEQYF
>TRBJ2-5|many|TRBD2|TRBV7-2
TGTGCCAGCAGCGTAGATCTAGCGGGTGCCAAGACCCAGTACTTC
CASSVDLAGAKTQYF
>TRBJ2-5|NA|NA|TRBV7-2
TGTGCCAGCAGCGCCAGTTGGGTAAAAGAGACCCAGTACTTC
CASSASWVKETQYF
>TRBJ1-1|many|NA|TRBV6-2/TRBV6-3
TGTGCCAGCAGCAACAGAGGGGTGGCCACTGAAGCTTTCTTT
CASSNRGVATEAFF
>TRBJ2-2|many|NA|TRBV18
TGTGCCAGCTCACCACTGCAGGATACGAACACCGGGGAGCTGTTTTTT
CASSPLQDTNTGELFF
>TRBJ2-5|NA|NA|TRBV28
TGTGCCAGCAGTTTACATTCAGGCCAAGAGACCCAGTACTTC
CASSLHSGQETQYF
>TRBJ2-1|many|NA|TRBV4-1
TGCGCCAGCAGCCATGGTCTGGAGGGGCTTAGGATCAATGAGCAGTTCTTC
CASSHGLEGLRINEQFF
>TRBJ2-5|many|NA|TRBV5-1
TGCGCCAGCAGTTGGGACTCCAAGGAGACCCAGTACTTC
CASSWDSKETQYF
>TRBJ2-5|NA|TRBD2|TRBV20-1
TGCAGTGCCCCCCTAGCGGGGGCGGAGACCCAGTACTTC
CSAPLAGAETQYF
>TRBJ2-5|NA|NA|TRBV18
TGTGCCAGCTCACCACTCCTGGGCGGAGCGGAGACCCAGTACTTC
CASSPLLGGAETQYF
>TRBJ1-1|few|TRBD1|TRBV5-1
TGCGCCAGCAGCGACCGGACAGGGGACACTGAAGCTTTCTTT
CASSDRTGDTEAFF
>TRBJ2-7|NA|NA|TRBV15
TGTGCCACCAGCAGATTCCGGGAGATAAACTACGAGCAGTACTTC
CATSRFREINYEQYF
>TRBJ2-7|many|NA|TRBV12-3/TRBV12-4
TGTGCCAGCGGAAAAGGCTCGTGGGGGTACGAGCAGTACTTC
CASGKGSWGYEQYF
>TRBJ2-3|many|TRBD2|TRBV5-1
TGCGCCAGCAGCAAATCCGGGACTAGAAGCACAGATACGCAGTATTTT
CASSKSGTRSTDTQYF
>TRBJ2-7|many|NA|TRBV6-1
TGTGCCAGCAGTGGGCGTGTGAACGAGCAGTACTTC
CASSGRVNEQYF
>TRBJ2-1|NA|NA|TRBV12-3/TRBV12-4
TGTGCCAGCATCGGCAGGGAATCATATGAGCAGTTCTTC
CASIGRESYEQFF
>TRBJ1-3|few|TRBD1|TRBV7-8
TGTGCCAGCAGCTTAAGTACAGGGGGTGGAAACACCATATATTTT
CASSLSTGGGNTIYF
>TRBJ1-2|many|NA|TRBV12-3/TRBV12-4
TGTGCCAGCAGTTTATCGTCTGGGACCTATGGCTACACCTTC
CASSLSSGTYGYTF
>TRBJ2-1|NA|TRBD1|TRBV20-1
TGCAGTGCTAGAGGGGAGAGACAGGGGGGTTACAATGAGCAGTTCTTC
CSARGERQGGYNEQFF
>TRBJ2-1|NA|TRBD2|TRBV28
TGTGCCATCAGTACATCCGGGACTAGCGGATACAATGAGCAGTTCTTC
CAISTSGTSGYNEQFF
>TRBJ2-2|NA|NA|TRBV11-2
TGTGCCAGCAGACGGCTGAAGGAGCTGTTTTTT
CASRRLKELFF
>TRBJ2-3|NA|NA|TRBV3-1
TGTGCCAGCAGCCACCTTGGGACCTTCACAGATACGCAGTATTTT
CASSHLGTFTDTQYF
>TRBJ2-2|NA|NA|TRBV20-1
TGCAGTGCTAGAGAATCAGGGACACGACCGACCGGGGAGCTGTTTTTT
CSARESGTRPTGELFF
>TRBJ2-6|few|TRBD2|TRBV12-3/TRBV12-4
TGTGCCAGCAGGGAAGGCGGGAGGGCCCCTCCCGTCCTGACTTTC
CASREGGRAPPVLTF
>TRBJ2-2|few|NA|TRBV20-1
TGCAGTGCTAGAGGACAAAAACCCGGGGAGCTGTTTTTT
CSARGQKPGELFF
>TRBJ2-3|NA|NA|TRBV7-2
TGTGCCAGCAGCCCCGGGCTCCGCTGCGATACGCAGTATTTT
CASSPGLRCDTQYF
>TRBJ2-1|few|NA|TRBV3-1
TGTGCCAGCAGCCCTCTGGGGCAGGGAGAGGACAATGAGCAGTTCTTC
CASSPLGQGEDNEQFF